The 25 T cell receptor beta chains below come from one sample, sequenced in a study of shared clonotypes between healthy human individuals (TCRdb year 2020). For the CD8 naive samples, CD45RO-negative cells were positively selected for CCR7, yielding a CD45RA+CCR7+ population from which TemRA cells were excluded. Receptors were amplified or captured by the immunoSEQ multiplex PCR assay. TCRdb provides this immuneACCESS table in a form limited to in-frame rearrangements. Some clones are lacking; in checked studies, under half of them reflect an unresolved V gene, and why the rest are absent is not known. The sample yields approximately 810,000 clones; 80% to 95% were counted once. Under 30% of the sample comes from the top ten. The sample consisted of naive CD8+ T cells sorted from blood. The cell subset or site label on this specimen signifies: CD45RA+CCR7+. The receptors shown here come from a man aged 30 to 45 in good health.

This clone was counted a single time. The chain uses TRBV4-1 and TRBJ2-7; D is tentatively TRBD1 or TRBD2 (5 bases each). The CDR3 covers 15 residues. Germline V gene data show CDR1 as MGHRA and CDR2 as YSYEKL. Trimming shortened V by 6 bases and J by 2 bases, and 17 bases separated the two germline ends. The CDR3 reads CASRLKRDVPYEQYF. The CDR3 region has the DNA TGCGCCAGCAGACTAAAACGGGACGTACCCTACGAGCAGTACTTC.

The chain combines TRBV30 with TRBJ1-5; D is unclear. This CDR3 contains 13 residues. Germline CDR1 is GTSNPN and CDR2 is SVGIG (reference sequence). Here the CDR3 reads CALGRYGLRPQHF. For the CDR3, the DNA is TGTGCTCTTGGACGGTATGGGTTACGACCCCAGCATTTT.

The rearrangement links TRBV7-3 to TRBJ1-1, with TRBD1 matching 8 bases. Germline V gene sequence: CDR1 SGHTA, CDR2 FQGTGA. The CDR3 loop spans 15 amino acids. Unmatched junction bases numbered 10, after V lost 5 bases and J lost 5 bases. The CDR3 sequence: CASSEEGQAGTEAFF. Here the CDR3 DNA reads TGTGCCAGCAGCGAGGAGGGACAGGCTGGAACTGAAGCTTTCTTT.

The J gene is TRBJ2-2, the V gene TRBV30; D may be TRBD2 (6 bases). Per the germline V gene, CDR1 is GTSNPN and CDR2 is SVGIG (reference sequence). The CDR3 is 15 amino acids. V gave up 0 bases and J gave up 5 bases, with 13 bases separating them. As DNA, the CDR3 is TGTGCCTGGAGTGTACTCCCGGGAGTGACCGGGGAGCTGTTTTTT. Protein product: CAWSVLPGVTGELFF.

The chain combines TRBV7-3 with TRBJ2-3; 7 nucleotides agree with TRBD2. V was clipped by 4 bases and J by 3 bases; unmatched bases: 7. The CDR3 is made up of 15 amino acids. Germline V gene lookup returns CDR1 SGHTA and CDR2 FQGTGA. The DNA of the CDR3 is TGTGCCAGCAGCTGGATCGGGGGGTGGACAGATACGCAGTATTTT. This gives the protein CASSWIGGWTDTQYF. The variable domain in full, completed from reference TRBV7-3 and TRBJ2-3, reads GAGVSQTPSNKVTEKGKYVELRCDPISGHTALYWYRQSLGQGPEFLIYFQGTGAADDSGLPNDRFFAVRPEGSVSTLKIQRTERGDSAVYLCASSWIGGWTDTQYFGPGTRLTVL.

The DNA for the CDR3 is TGTGCCAGCAGTTTATTGTTAGGGTACGACGAGCAGTACTTC. Its translation: CASSLLLGYDEQYF. The rearrangement links TRBV27 to TRBJ2-7; unclear D gene. Trimming shortened V by 1 base and J by 5 bases, and 12 bases separated the two germline ends. The germline CDR1 and CDR2 sequences are MNHEY and SMNVEV (reference sequence). This CDR3 region has 14 residues.

The rearrangement links TRBV7-8 to TRBJ2-7; D not certain. Germline assignment: CDR1 SGHVS and CDR2 FQNEAQ. The CDR3 has 13 amino acids. The V gene lost 0 bases and the J gene lost 7 bases, with 10 bases spanning the gap. The CDR3 sequence: CASSLAISWEQYF. The CDR3 nucleotides are TGTGCCAGCAGCTTAGCTATTTCCTGGGAGCAGTACTTC.

The rearrangement uses TRBV9 and TRBJ2-7; 7 bases line up with TRBD2. The J segment lost 6 bases and the V segment lost 3 bases, leaving 12 bases of the junction unmatched. In germline, CDR1 is SGDLS, CDR2 YYNGEE. The length of the CDR3 is 15 residues. CDR3 DNA: TGTGCCAGCAGCGGACGGGACTCTGCGGGGGTCGAGCAGTACTTC. This sequence encodes CASSGRDSAGVEQYF.

This chain joins TRBV4-1 and TRBJ2-1; no clear D. CDR3 length: 13 amino acids. The germline V gene has CDR1 MGHRA and CDR2 YSYEKL. V was shortened by 4 bases and J by 4 bases, with 8 bases between the two germline ends. For the CDR3, the DNA is TGCGCCAGCAGCCCCATCCAATACAATGAGCAGTTCTTC. Protein sequence: CASSPIQYNEQFF.

This clone was detected a few times. The J gene is TRBJ2-7, the V gene TRBV16; D is uncertain. CDR3 length: 12 residues. Germline V gene data show CDR1 as KGHSY and CDR2 as FQNENV. V was trimmed by 3 bases and J by 4 bases, leaving 7 bases between them. CDR3 sequence (DNA): TGTGCCAGCAGCCACTCTCTTTACGAGCAGTACTTC. This sequence encodes CASSHSLYEQYF.

The chain joins TRBV2 to TRBJ2-7; D may be TRBD2 (5 bases). In germline, CDR1 is SNHLY, CDR2 FYNNEI. CDR3 length: 12 residues. V was cut by 8 bases and J by 5 bases, with 13 bases left in between. The CDR3 bases are TGTGCCAGCGCGGACTGGAGTAACGAGCAGTACTTC. As protein: CASADWSNEQYF.

This chain joins TRBV5-6 and TRBJ2-1; possible D gene TRBD2, 6 bases. Germline CDR1 reads SGHDT; CDR2 reads YYEEEE. The CDR3 has 14 residues. V was cut by 1 base and J by 8 bases, with 13 bases left in between. CDR3 nucleotide sequence: TGTGCCAGCAGCTTGTTGACAACTAGCCATGAGCAGTTCTTC. It yields the protein CASSLLTTSHEQFF. The full variable domain, with the rest looked up from reference TRBV5-6 and TRBJ2-1, is DAGVTQSPTHLIKTRGQQVTLRCSPKSGHDTVSWYQQALGQGPQFIFQYYEEEERQRGNFPDRFSGHQFPNYSSELNVNALLLGDSALYLCASSLLTTSHEQFFGPGTRLTVL.

The V call is TRBV13, the J call TRBJ2-3, with TRBD2 matching 7 bases. Germline V lookup: CDR1 PRHDT, CDR2 FYEKMQ (reference sequence). The CDR3 has 18 amino acids. V dropped 6 bases and J dropped 1; count of bases not matched to a gene: 16. CDR3 nucleotides: TGTGCCAGCAGTTTCAGGATGAGACGGGAGGCCCGCACAGATACGCAGTATTTT. This translates into CASSFRMRREARTDTQYF.

This rearrangement joins TRBV27 to TRBJ2-3; D might be TRBD1 or TRBD2, each matching 5 bases. V lost 2 bases to trimming and J lost 4 bases, with 13 bases between them. Germline assignment: CDR1 MNHEY and CDR2 SMNVEV (reference sequence). CDR3 length equals 15 residues. CDR3 in amino acids: CASSLRRDGADTQYF. The CDR3 DNA reads as TGTGCCAGCAGTTTACGCAGGGACGGCGCAGATACGCAGTATTTT.

This clone was picked up one time. The chain has TRBV7-9 and TRBJ1-1, with a possible D match to TRBD1 (5 bases). Looked up from germline, CDR1 is SEHNR and CDR2 is FQNEAQ (reference sequence). The V and J ends lost 1 base and 8 bases respectively, with 14 bases between them. CDR3 size: 14 residues. CDR3 in amino acids: CASSLVAGRQEAFF. The CDR3 DNA reads as TGTGCCAGCAGCTTAGTCGCAGGGCGGCAAGAAGCTTTCTTT.

The chain is built from TRBV5-5 and TRBJ2-3; D might be TRBD2 (5 bases). The V and J ends lost 3 bases and 5 bases respectively, with 16 bases between them. The length of the CDR3 is 15 residues. Germline CDR1 SGHKS, CDR2 YYEKEE (reference sequence). The CDR3 DNA follows: TGTGCCAGCAGCTCCATTCCTTCGAGGGAAGATACGCAGTATTTT. This codes for CASSSIPSREDTQYF.

The rearrangement uses TRBV7-8 and TRBJ1-1, with D maybe TRBD1 (5 bases). CDR3 size: 18 residues. V was clipped by 0 bases and J by 3 bases, with 20 bases between them. Germline V gives CDR1 SGHVS, CDR2 FQNEAQ. CDR3 in amino acids: CASSLAGDERGGDTEAFF. The CDR3 DNA follows: TGTGCCAGCAGCTTAGCGGGAGACGAAAGGGGCGGGGACACTGAAGCTTTCTTT.

This sequence joins TRBV28 and TRBJ2-3; TRBD1 aligns across 7 bases. J gave up 0 bases and V 6 bases, and 6 bases lay outside the gene matches. The germline V gene has CDR1 MDHEN and CDR2 SYDVKM. The CDR3 contains 15 residues. The CDR3 sequence is CASSVPGQSTDTQYF. The CDR3, as DNA: TGTGCCAGCAGCGTACCGGGACAGAGCACAGATACGCAGTATTTT. Full variable domain (missing parts from reference TRBV28 and TRBJ2-3): DVKVTQSSRYLVKRTGEKVFLECVQDMDHENMFWYRQDPGLGLRLIYFSYDVKMKEKGDIPEGYSVSREKKERFSLILESASTNQTSMYLCASSVPGQSTDTQYFGPGTRLTVL.

The rearrangement links TRBV7-9 to TRBJ2-5; D remains unclear. V lost 5 bases and J lost 5, with 9 bases in between. CDR3 length: 12 residues. Germline assignment: CDR1 SEHNR and CDR2 FQNEAQ (reference sequence). The CDR3 region has the DNA TGTGCCAGCAGCCCCAATGGGGAGACCCAGTACTTC. It yields the protein CASSPNGETQYF.

This chain joins TRBV29-1 and TRBJ2-1, with TRBD1 matching 11 bases. The germline V gene has CDR1 SQVTM and CDR2 ANQGSEA. This CDR3 region has 18 residues. V lost 3 bases and J lost 4; bases outside the gene matches: 14. The CDR3 nucleotides read TGCAGCGTTGATGGTAGCGCCGGGACAGGGGGGCGATACAATGAGCAGTTCTTC. Residues: CSVDGSAGTGGRYNEQFF.

This chain links TRBV19 with TRBJ2-7; D remains unclear. Trimming shortened V by 5 bases and J by 6 bases, and 14 bases separated the two germline ends. CDR3 length: 13 residues. Germline loops: CDR1 LNHDA, CDR2 SQIVND (reference sequence). As DNA, the CDR3 is TGTGCCAGTAGTTCCGGATTATTTCGCGAGCAGTACTTC. Translated: CASSSGLFREQYF.

About this clone: Other DNA sequences from this sample encode an identical CDR3 as well. The rearrangement uses TRBV28 and TRBJ2-7; no firm D call. The germline V and J ends were trimmed by 2 bases and 0 bases, with 8 bases remaining between them. Germline V gene sequence: CDR1 MDHEN, CDR2 SYDVKM. This CDR3 has 14 residues. The CDR3 here is CASSLGVGSYEQYF. In DNA form, the CDR3 reads TGTGCCAGCAGTTTAGGGGTGGGCTCCTACGAGCAGTACTTC. The full variable domain, its missing parts supplied by reference TRBV28 and TRBJ2-7, is DVKVTQSSRYLVKRTGEKVFLECVQDMDHENMFWYRQDPGLGLRLIYFSYDVKMKEKGDIPEGYSVSREKKERFSLILESASTNQTSMYLCASSLGVGSYEQYFGPGTRLTVT.

The rearrangement joins TRBV11-2 to TRBJ2-1; 9 bases line up with TRBD2. Germline V gene data show CDR1 as SGHAT and CDR2 as FQNNGV. The CDR3 is 19 residues long. After removal of 3 bases from V and 4 bases from J, the junction contained 16 bases not matched to a gene. CDR3 DNA sequence: TGTGCCAGCAGCTTCGCCCCTCCTTATAGCGGGAGCTATTACAATGAGCAGTTCTTC. Residues: CASSFAPPYSGSYYNEQFF.

In this sample, this clone turned up many times. The chain has TRBV28 and TRBJ2-1, with 12 bases aligning to TRBD2. Germline CDR1 and CDR2: MDHEN and SYDVKM. The CDR3 covers 16 residues. V was clipped by 3 bases and J by 8 bases; unmatched bases: 8. CDR3 sequence reads: CASSLRGLAGVDEQFF. The CDR3 DNA sequence: TGTGCCAGCAGTTTGAGGGGACTAGCGGGTGTGGATGAGCAGTTCTTC.

The chain carries TRBV28 and TRBJ1-5; 7 bases match TRBD1. Germline CDR1 is MDHEN and CDR2 is SYDVKM. This CDR3 has 13 amino acids. V dropped 8 bases and J dropped 7; count of bases not matched to a gene: 8. The CDR3: CASSGGLGQPQHF. The CDR3 DNA follows: TGTGCCAGCTCAGGGGGGTTAGGACAGCCCCAGCATTTT. The full variable domain, its missing parts supplied by reference TRBV28 and TRBJ1-5, is DVKVTQSSRYLVKRTGEKVFLECVQDMDHENMFWYRQDPGLGLRLIYFSYDVKMKEKGDIPEGYSVSREKKERFSLILESASTNQTSMYLCASSGGLGQPQHFGDGTRLSIL.